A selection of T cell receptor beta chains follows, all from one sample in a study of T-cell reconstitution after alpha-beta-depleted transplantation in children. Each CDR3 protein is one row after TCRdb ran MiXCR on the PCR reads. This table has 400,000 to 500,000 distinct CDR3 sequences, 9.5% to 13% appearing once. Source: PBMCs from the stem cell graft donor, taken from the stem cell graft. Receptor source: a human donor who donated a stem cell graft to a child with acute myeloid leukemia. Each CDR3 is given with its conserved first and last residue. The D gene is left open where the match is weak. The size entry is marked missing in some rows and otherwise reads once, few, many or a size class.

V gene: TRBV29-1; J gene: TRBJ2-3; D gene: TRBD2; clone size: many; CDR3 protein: CSVFFAGQGRTSGMNTQYF; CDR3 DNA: TGCAGCGTTTTTTTCGCCGGACAGGGGAGGACTAGCGGGATGAATACGCAGTATTTT
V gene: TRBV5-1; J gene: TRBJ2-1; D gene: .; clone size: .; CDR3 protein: CASPTAGSYNEQFF; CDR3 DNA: TGCGCCAGCCCGACGGCGGGATCGTACAATGAGCAGTTCTTC
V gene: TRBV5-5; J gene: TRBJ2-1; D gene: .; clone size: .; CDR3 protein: CASSLVGRVYNEQFF; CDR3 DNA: TGTGCCAGCAGCTTGGTCGGCAGGGTGTACAATGAGCAGTTCTTC
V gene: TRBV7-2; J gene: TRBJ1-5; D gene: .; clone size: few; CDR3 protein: CASSFPGAIQPQHF; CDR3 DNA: TGTGCCAGCAGCTTTCCGGGGGCCATTCAGCCCCAGCATTTT
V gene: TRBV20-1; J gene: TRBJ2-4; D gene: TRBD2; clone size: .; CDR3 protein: CSARDGLAVAKNIQYF; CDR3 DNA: TGCAGTGCTAGAGATGGGCTAGCGGTAGCCAAAAACATTCAGTACTTC
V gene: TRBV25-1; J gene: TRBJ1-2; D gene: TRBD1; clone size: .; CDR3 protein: CASSSPTTGVYGYTF; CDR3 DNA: TGTGCCAGCAGTTCCCCGACGACAGGGGTCTATGGCTACACCTTC
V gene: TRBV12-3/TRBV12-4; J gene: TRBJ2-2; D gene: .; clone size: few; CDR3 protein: CASSYGPNTGELFF; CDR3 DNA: TGTGCCAGCAGTTATGGGCCAAACACCGGGGAGCTGTTTTTT
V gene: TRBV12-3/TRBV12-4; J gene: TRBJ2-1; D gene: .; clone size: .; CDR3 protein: CASRRGGVYNEQFF; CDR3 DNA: TGTGCCAGCAGGAGGGGGGGGGTCTACAATGAGCAGTTCTTC
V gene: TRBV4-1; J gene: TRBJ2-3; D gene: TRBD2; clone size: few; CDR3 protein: CASSQDLSSGRRTDTQYF; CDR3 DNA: TGCGCCAGCAGCCAAGATTTGAGTAGCGGGAGACGAACAGATACGCAGTATTTT
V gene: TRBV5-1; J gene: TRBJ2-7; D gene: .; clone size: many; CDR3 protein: CASSLDYEQYF; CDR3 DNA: TGTGCCAGCAGCTTAGATTACGAGCAGTACTTC
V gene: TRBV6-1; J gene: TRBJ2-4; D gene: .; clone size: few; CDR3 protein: CASSKTYSGGAKNIQYF; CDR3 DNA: TGTGCCAGCAGTAAAACCTATAGTGGTGGGGCCAAAAACATTCAGTACTTC
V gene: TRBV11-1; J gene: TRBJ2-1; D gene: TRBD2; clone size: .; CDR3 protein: CASSPLGVAGPGDNEQFF; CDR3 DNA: TGTGCCAGCAGCCCACTGGGCGTAGCGGGACCCGGTGACAATGAGCAGTTCTTC
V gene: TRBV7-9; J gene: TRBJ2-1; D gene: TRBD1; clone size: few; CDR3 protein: CASLTGRGYNEQFF; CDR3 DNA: TGTGCCAGCCTGACGGGCAGGGGGTACAATGAGCAGTTCTTC
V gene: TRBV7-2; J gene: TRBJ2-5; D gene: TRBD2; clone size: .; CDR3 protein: CASSLELGAGGETQYF; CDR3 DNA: TGTGCCAGCAGCTTAGAGCTCGGAGCGGGGGGGGAGACCCAGTACTTC
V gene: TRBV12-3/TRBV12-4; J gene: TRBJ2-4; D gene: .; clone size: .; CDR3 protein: CASSTWEIQYF; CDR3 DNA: TGTGCCAGCAGTACCTGGGAAATTCAGTACTTC
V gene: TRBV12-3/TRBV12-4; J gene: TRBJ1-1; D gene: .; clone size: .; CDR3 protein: CASRNRRSNTEAFF; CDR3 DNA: TGTGCCAGCAGGAACAGAAGATCGAACACTGAAGCTTTCTTT
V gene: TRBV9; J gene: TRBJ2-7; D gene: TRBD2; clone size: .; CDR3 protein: CASSVEDSGVDEQYF; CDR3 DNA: TGTGCCAGCAGCGTAGAGGATAGCGGGGTAGACGAGCAGTACTTC
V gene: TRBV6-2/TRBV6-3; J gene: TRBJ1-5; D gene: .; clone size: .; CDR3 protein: CASKQGNQPQHF; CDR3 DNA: TGTGCCAGTAAACAGGGTAATCAGCCCCAGCATTTT